This T cell receptor beta chain is from a study of cytomegalovirus exposure and HLA in healthy donors. Study-wide results and limits: Researchers counted some 150 TCR beta chains as cytomegalovirus-associated. In a later analysis, specific HLA alleles were associated with under 20,000 TCR beta sequences at a 0.05 false discovery rate.

This CDR3 contains 15 residues. Looked up from germline, CDR1 is SGHRS and CDR2 is YFSETQ. After removal of 3 bases from V and 5 bases from J, the junction contained 10 bases not matched to a gene. On this clone: The target antigen is unknown.

Primers included in the PCR were 60 Vbeta and 13 Jbeta primers. The data were produced by immunoSEQ multiplex PCR, yet TCRdb's version contains in-frame clones alone and is incomplete. This table holds 150,000 to 200,000 clones, 80% found once. The V call is TRBV5-1, the J call TRBJ2-7; TRBD2 matches at 8 bases. This receptor was taken from a male donor in good health and CMV-seropositive. The sample consisted of PBMCs. Here the CDR3 DNA reads TGCGCCAGCAGCTCCCCTGGGACTAGGTCCCACGAGCAGTACTTC. Translating gives CASSSPGTRSHEQYF.